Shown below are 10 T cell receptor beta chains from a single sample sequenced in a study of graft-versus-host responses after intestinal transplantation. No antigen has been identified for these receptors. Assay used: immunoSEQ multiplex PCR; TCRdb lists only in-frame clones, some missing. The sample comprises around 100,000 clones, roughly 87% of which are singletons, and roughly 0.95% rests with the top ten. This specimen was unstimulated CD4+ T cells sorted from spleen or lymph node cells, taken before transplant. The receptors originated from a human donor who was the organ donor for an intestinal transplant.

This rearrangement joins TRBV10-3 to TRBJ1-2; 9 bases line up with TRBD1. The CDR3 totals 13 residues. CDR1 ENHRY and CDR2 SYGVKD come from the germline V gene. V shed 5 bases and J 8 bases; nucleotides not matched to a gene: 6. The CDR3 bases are TGTGCCATCAGTCAACAGGGGGCGGGAGGCTACACCTTC. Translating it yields CAISQQGAGGYTF.

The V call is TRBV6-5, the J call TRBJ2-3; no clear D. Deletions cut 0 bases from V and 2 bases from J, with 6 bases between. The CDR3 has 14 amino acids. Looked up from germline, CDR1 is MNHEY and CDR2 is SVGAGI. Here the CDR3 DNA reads TGTGCCAGCAGTTACTCGATAAACACAGATACGCAGTATTTT. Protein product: CASSYSINTDTQYF.

The CDR3 region has the DNA TGTGCCTGGAGCACTAACACCCGCTCTGGAAACACCATATATTTT. Translated, it gives CAWSTNTRSGNTIYF. The chain couples TRBV30 to TRBJ1-3, with D unresolved. This CDR3 contains 15 residues. V was pared by 3 bases and J by 0 bases, with 12 bases between. CDR1 GTSNPN and CDR2 SVGIG come from the germline V gene (reference sequence).

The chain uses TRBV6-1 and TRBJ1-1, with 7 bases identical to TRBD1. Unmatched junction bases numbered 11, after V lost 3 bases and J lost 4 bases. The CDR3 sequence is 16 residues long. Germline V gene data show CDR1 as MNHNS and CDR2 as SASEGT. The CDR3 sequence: CASSETRTQGGTEAFF. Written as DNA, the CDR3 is TGTGCCAGCAGTGAGACAAGAACCCAGGGGGGCACTGAAGCTTTCTTT.

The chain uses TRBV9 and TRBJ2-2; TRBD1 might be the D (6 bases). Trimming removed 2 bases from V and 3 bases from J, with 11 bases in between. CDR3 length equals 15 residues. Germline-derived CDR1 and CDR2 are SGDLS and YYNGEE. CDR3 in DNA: TGTGCCAGCAGCGTGGAACAGGGTTACACCGGGGAGCTGTTTTTT. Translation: CASSVEQGYTGELFF.

CDR3: CASTARTSYNSPLHF. In DNA form, the CDR3 reads TGTGCCAGCACCGCCCGAACCTCCTATAATTCACCCCTCCACTTT. The chain couples TRBV7-6 to TRBJ1-6; D is undetermined. Trimming cost V 7 bases and J 0 bases, with 10 bases left between them. The CDR3 length is 15 residues. The germline gives CDR1 SGHVS, CDR2 FNYEAQ.

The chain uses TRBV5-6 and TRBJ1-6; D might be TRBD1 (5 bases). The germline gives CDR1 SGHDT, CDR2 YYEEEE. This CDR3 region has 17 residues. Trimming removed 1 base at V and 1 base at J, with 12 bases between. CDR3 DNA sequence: TGTGCCAGCAGCTTGAAAGCAGGGAGTTCCTATAATTCACCCCTCCACTTT. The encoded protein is CASSLKAGSSYNSPLHF.

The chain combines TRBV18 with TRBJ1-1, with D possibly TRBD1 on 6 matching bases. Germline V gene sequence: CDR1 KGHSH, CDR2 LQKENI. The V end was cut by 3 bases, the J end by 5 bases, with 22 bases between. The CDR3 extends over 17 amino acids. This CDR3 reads CASSPQQGLGRGTEAFF. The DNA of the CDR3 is TGTGCCAGCTCACCCCAACAGGGTCTGGGCCGTGGAACTGAAGCTTTCTTT.

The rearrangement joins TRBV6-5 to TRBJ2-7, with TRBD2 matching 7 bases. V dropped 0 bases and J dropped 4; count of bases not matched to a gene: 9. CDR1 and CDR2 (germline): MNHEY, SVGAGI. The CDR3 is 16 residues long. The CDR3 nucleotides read TGTGCCAGCAGTTACTCAGTTGGGGGGGGTTGGTACGAGCAGTACTTC. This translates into CASSYSVGGGWYEQYF.

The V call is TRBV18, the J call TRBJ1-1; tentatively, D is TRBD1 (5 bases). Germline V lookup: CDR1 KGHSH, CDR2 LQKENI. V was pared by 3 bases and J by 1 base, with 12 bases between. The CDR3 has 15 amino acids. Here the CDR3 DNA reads TGTGCCAGCTCACCCTATTCAGGGTCGAACACTGAAGCTTTCTTT. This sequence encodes CASSPYSGSNTEAFF.